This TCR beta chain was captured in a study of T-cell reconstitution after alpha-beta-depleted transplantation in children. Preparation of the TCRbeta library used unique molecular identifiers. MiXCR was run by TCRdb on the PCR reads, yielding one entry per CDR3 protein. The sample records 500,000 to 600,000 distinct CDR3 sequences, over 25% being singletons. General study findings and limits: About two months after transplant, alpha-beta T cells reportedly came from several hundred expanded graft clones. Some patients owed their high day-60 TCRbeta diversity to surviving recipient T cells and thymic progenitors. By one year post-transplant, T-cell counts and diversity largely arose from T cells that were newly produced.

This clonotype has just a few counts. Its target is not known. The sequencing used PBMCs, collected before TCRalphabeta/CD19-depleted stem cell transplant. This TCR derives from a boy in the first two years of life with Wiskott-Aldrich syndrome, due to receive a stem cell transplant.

The CDR3 sequence: CASSQVARWNTEAFF. The DNA for the CDR3 is TGTGCCAGCAGCCAAGTCGCCCGATGGAACACTGAAGCTTTCTTT. The chain uses TRBV3-1 and TRBJ1-1; D not resolved. Trimming removed 1 base at V and 1 base at J, with 10 bases between. Germline V gene data show CDR1 as LGHDT and CDR2 as YNNKEL (reference sequence). This CDR3 has 15 amino acids. Supplemented by reference TRBV3-1 and TRBJ1-1, the full variable domain reads DTAVSQTPKYLVTQMGNDKSIKCEQNLGHDTMYWYKQDSKKFLKIMFSYNNKELIINETVPNRFSPKSPDKAHLNLHINSLELGDSAVYFCASSQVARWNTEAFFGQGTRLTVV.